What follows are 4 T cell receptor beta chains derived from one specimen sequenced in a study of OX40 agonist ivuxolimab in advanced cancers. Sequencing used immunoSEQ multiplex PCR; TCRdb keeps in-frame clones, though not all of them. The sample includes roughly 50,000 clones, around 90% of them seen just once. The sequences come from CD4+ or CD8+ T cells sorted from blood, collected in a trial of the OX40 agonist ivuxolimab. The source is an adult with an advanced solid tumor such as melanoma, head and neck, liver or kidney cancer.

The chain's CDR3 is CSVDLGSEKLFF. DNA of the CDR3: TGCAGCGTTGATTTGGGGAGCGAAAAACTGTTTTTT. This chain connects TRBV29-1 to TRBJ1-4; unclear D gene. The CDR3 length is 12 residues. Germline loops: CDR1 SQVTM, CDR2 ANQGSEA. Trimming pared 3 bases from V and 8 bases from J, leaving 10 bases between.

This clone appeared a few times. The chain recombines TRBV28 with TRBJ2-7; D gene uncertain. Germline V gene sequence: CDR1 MDHEN, CDR2 SYDVKM. Between the trimmed V and J ends, which lost 4 bases and 3 bases, there was a span of 7 bases. The CDR3 sequence is 12 residues long. As DNA, the CDR3 is TGTGCCAGCAGTTATAACAGCTACGAGCAGTACTTC. It is translated as CASSYNSYEQYF.

The chain is built from TRBV9 and TRBJ1-1; D unresolved. This CDR3 comprises 14 residues. Trimming removed 5 bases from V and 0 bases from J, with 11 bases in between. CDR1 and CDR2 from the germline V gene are SGDLS and YYNGEE. The CDR3 nucleotides read TGTGCCAGCAGTCATCGAGGTCTGAACACTGAAGCTTTCTTT. Amino acids: CASSHRGLNTEAFF.

The V and J genes are TRBV5-4 and TRBJ1-1; D not resolved. The ends were cut back, 3 bases at V and 4 bases at J, with 16 bases in the middle. Germline lookup yields CDR1 SGHNT and CDR2 YYREEE (reference sequence). CDR3 size: 15 residues. CDR3 protein: CASSSPSSSVTEAFF. CDR3 bases: TGTGCCAGCAGCTCGCCTAGTTCGTCGGTCACTGAAGCTTTCTTT.